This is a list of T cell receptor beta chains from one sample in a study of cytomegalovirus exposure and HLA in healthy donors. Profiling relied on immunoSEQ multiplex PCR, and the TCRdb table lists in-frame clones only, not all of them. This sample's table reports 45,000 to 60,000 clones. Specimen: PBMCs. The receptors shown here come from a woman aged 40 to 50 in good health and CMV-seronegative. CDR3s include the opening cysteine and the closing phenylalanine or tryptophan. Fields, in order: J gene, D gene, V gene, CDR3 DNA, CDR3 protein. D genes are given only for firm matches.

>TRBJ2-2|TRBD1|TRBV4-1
TGCGCCAGCAGCCACACCGGGACAGCGAACACCGGGGAGCTGTTTTTT
CASSHTGTANTGELFF
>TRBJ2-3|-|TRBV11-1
TGTGCCAGCAGCTTAACGCGTTCAGATACGCAGTATTTT
CASSLTRSDTQYF
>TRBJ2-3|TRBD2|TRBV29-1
TGCAGCGTTAGCGGGGGGGAAGATACGCAGTATTTT
CSVSGGEDTQYF
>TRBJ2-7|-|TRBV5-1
TGCGCCAGCAGCTTGGACAGGCCGTCCTACGAGCAGTACTTC
CASSLDRPSYEQYF
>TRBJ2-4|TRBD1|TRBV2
TGTGCCAGCAGTGGGGACAGGGGGAACATTCAGTACTTC
CASSGDRGNIQYF
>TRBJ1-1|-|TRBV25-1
TGTGCCAGCAGTGAACAGGGTGGGCTAGAAGCTTTCTTT
CASSEQGGLEAFF
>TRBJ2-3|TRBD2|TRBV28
TGTGCCAGCAGTTTAGCGGGAGGGCCCCCAGATACGCAGTATTTT
CASSLAGGPPDTQYF
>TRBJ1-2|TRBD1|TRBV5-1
TGCGCCAGCAGTTTGGGACAGGAGAACTATGGCTACACCTTC
CASSLGQENYGYTF
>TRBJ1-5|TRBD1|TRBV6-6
TGTGCCAGCGGACAGGGAAATCAGCCCCAGCATTTT
CASGQGNQPQHF
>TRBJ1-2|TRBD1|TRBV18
TGTGCCAGCTCACCGAGGGACAGGGCTGATGGCTACACCTTC
CASSPRDRADGYTF
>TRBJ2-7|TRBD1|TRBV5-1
TGCGCCAGCAGCCCGGGACAGTCCTACGAGCAGTACTTC
CASSPGQSYEQYF
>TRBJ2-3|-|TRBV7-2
TGTGCCAGCAGCTTAGACAAGGGAGTGCCAGATACGCAGTATTTT
CASSLDKGVPDTQYF
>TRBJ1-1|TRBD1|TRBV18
TGTGCCAGCTTGAGATCGGACAGGGCGAACACTGAAGCTTTCTTT
CASLRSDRANTEAFF
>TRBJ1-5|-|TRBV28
TGTGCCAGCATCGGGGCAGGGGAGTATCAGCCCCAGCATTTT
CASIGAGEYQPQHF
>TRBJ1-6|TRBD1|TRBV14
TGTGCCAGCAGACGGGACAGTTTGTCACCCCTCCACTTT
CASRRDSLSPLHF
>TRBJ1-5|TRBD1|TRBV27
TGTGCCAGCAGAGAGACAGGGGGCCATCAGCCCCAGCATTTT
CASRETGGHQPQHF
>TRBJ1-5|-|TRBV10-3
TGTGCCATCAGTGAGTCGGGAGGGATTCAGCCCCAGCATTTT
CAISESGGIQPQHF
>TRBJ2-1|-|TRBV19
TGTGCCAGTACAGACAGAAACAATGAGCAGTTCTTC
CASTDRNNEQFF
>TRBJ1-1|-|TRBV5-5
TGTGCCAGCAGTTCGAACAGGGCCCTAAACACTGAAGCTTTCTTT
CASSSNRALNTEAFF
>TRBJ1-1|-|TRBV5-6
TGTGCCAGCAGCTTGGTAGGAGGTCGGGGCACTGAAGCTTTCTTT
CASSLVGGRGTEAFF
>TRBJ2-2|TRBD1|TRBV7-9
TGTGCCAGCAGCCCACAGGGGCTCACCGGGGAGCTGTTTTTT
CASSPQGLTGELFF
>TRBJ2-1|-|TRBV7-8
TGTGCCAGCAGCCCTAACCGGGATGAGCAGTTCTTC
CASSPNRDEQFF
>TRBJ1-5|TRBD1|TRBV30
TGTGCCTGGAGTGTAGAGGGGGCCGTGGAGCCCCAGCATTTT
CAWSVEGAVEPQHF
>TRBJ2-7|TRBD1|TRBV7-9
TGTGCCAGCAGCCCCCGGGACAGGGGGCCCGAGCAGTACTTC
CASSPRDRGPEQYF
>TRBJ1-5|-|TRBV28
TGTGCCAGCAGTTTAGGGTCAGGTATCCAGCCCCAGCATTTT
CASSLGSGIQPQHF
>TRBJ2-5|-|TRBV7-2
TGTGCCAGCAGCTTAGTTACGGGGTACCAAGAGACCCAGTACTTC
CASSLVTGYQETQYF
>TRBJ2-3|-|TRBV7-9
TGTGCCAGCAGCTTAGGTCCCTCCACAGATACGCAGTATTTT
CASSLGPSTDTQYF